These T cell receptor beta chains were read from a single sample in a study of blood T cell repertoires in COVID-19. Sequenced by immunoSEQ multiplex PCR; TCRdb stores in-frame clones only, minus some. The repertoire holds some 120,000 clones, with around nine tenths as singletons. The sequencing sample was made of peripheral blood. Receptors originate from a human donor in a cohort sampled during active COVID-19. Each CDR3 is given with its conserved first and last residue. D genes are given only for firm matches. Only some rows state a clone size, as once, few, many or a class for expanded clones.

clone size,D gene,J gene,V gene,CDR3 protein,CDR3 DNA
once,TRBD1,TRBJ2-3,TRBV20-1,CSADRVFTQYF,TGCAGTGCCGACAGGGTGTTTACGCAGTATTTT
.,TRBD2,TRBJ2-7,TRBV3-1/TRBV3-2,CASSDSGRAPYEQYF,TGTGCCAGCAGTGATAGCGGGAGGGCCCCCTACGAGCAGTACTTC
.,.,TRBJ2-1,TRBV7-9,CASSFTSGNEQFF,TGTGCCAGCAGCTTCACTAGTGGCAATGAGCAGTTCTTC
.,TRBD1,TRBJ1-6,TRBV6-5,CASSTPGQGYSPLHF,TGTGCCAGCAGCACCCCGGGACAGGGGTATTCACCCCTCCACTTT
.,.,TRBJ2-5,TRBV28,CASTSPGRQETQYF,TGTGCCAGCACCTCACCGGGTCGTCAAGAGACCCAGTACTTC
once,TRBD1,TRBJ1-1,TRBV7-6,CASRKDRGRENTEAFF,TGTGCCAGCAGGAAAGACAGGGGGCGAGAGAACACTGAAGCTTTCTTT
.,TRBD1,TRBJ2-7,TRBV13,CASSPRDRNYEQYF,TGTGCCAGCAGCCCCCGGGACAGAAACTACGAGCAGTACTTC
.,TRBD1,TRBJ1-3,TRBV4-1,CASSQHRGGNTIYF,TGCGCCAGCAGCCAACACAGGGGAGGAAACACCATATATTTT
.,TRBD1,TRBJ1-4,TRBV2,CASTRQGQGVEKLFF,TGTGCCAGCACTCGACAGGGACAGGGTGTGGAAAAACTGTTTTTT
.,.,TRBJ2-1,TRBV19,CASSIDPGFRGEQFF,TGTGCCAGTAGTATAGATCCGGGTTTTCGCGGGGAGCAGTTCTTC
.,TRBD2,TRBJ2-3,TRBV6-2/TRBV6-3,CASSYGGRGADTQYF,TGTGCCAGCAGTTACGGCGGGAGAGGGGCAGATACGCAGTATTTT
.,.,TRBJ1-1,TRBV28,CASSTTANTEAFF,TGTGCCAGCAGTACGACAGCTAACACTGAAGCTTTCTTT
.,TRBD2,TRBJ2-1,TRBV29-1,CSVALAGPSGEQFF,TGCAGCGTTGCTCTAGCGGGGCCCTCGGGTGAGCAGTTCTTC
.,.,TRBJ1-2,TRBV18,CASSPGMREGYTF,TGTGCCAGCTCACCAGGCATGAGGGAAGGCTACACCTTC